The 18 T cell receptor beta chains reported below all come from one sample, sequenced in a study of memory CD4+ T cells and cytomegalovirus serostatus. Repertoires were generated with immunoSEQ multiplex PCR, while TCRdb's copy carries only in-frame clones and drops some. The sample has tens of thousands of clones, roughly four fifths seen once. The sort gate was single viable CD3+CD4+CD8-CD45RO+ cells for memory CD4+ T cells. Sequencing was performed on memory CD4+ T cells from blood. The source is an adult in good health and CMV-seropositive.

The J gene is TRBJ1-2, the V gene TRBV6-5; perhaps TRBD1 as D (5 bases). CDR1 and CDR2 from the germline V gene are MNHEY and SVGAGI. V gave up 10 bases and J gave up 8 bases, with 20 bases separating them. CDR3 length: 13 amino acids. The CDR3, as DNA: TGTGCCACCACAGGTAGCGGGCCCCGAGGCTACACCTTC. As protein: CATTGSGPRGYTF.

The chain links TRBV29-1 to TRBJ2-1; D gene unclear. CDR1 is SQVTM and CDR2 is ANQGSEA in the germline V gene. Trimming took off 3 bases at V and 7 bases at J, with 10 bases between the two ends. The CDR3 has 12 residues. CDR3 loop: CSVERQVNEQFF. The CDR3 nucleotides read TGCAGCGTTGAGAGGCAGGTTAATGAGCAGTTCTTC.

J is TRBJ2-1 and V is TRBV11-2; 7 bases map to TRBD1. Germline V gene data show CDR1 as SGHAT and CDR2 as FQNNGV. The CDR3 covers 13 residues. J lost 9 bases, V lost 0 bases, and 2 bases had no gene match. The CDR3 loop is CASSLDSGGEQFF. CDR3 coding DNA: TGTGCCAGCAGCTTAGATTCAGGGGGTGAGCAGTTCTTC.

CDR3 residues: CATARIAGGQETQYF. CDR3 in DNA: TGTGCCACCGCAAGAATAGCGGGGGGGCAAGAGACCCAGTACTTC. The V gene is TRBV2, the J gene TRBJ2-5; 11 positions match TRBD2. Germline trimming cut 10 bases from V and 2 bases from J; bases unmatched to any gene: 9. CDR1 is SNHLY, CDR2 FYNNEI, per germline. The CDR3 contains 15 residues.

This clone was counted only a few times. This chain joins TRBV5-1 and TRBJ2-3; perhaps TRBD1 as D (6 bases). Between the trimmed V and J ends, which lost 4 bases and 5 bases, there was a span of 14 bases. Germline V lookup: CDR1 SGHRS, CDR2 YFSETQ. The CDR3 is 14 residues long. CDR3 residues: CASSVAGAVDTQYF. The CDR3 coding sequence is TGCGCCAGCAGCGTGGCAGGGGCGGTAGATACGCAGTATTTT.

This chain joins TRBV5-4 and TRBJ2-5; TRBD1 might be the D (6 bases). Germline V gene lookup returns CDR1 SGHNT and CDR2 YYREEE (reference sequence). V dropped 1 base and J dropped 2 bases, with 12 bases sitting between them. CDR3 length: 15 residues. The CDR3 loop reads CASSLPDRMQETQYF. In nucleotides, the CDR3 is TGTGCCAGCAGCTTGCCCGACAGGATGCAAGAGACCCAGTACTTC.

The V call is TRBV7-3, the J call TRBJ1-6; no definite D call. Looked up from germline, CDR1 is SGHTA and CDR2 is FQGTGA. V was clipped by 2 bases and J by 5 bases, with 13 bases between them. The CDR3 consists of 16 residues. In DNA form, the CDR3 reads TGTGCCAGCAGCTTATTTGGGCGGGCCGATAATTCACCCCTCCACTTT. It yields the protein CASSLFGRADNSPLHF.

The chain links TRBV5-1 to TRBJ2-3, with D unresolved. Germline CDR1 reads SGHRS; CDR2 reads YFSETQ. The CDR3 contains 15 residues. Trimming stripped 6 bases from V and 0 bases from J, with 14 bases between. CDR3 nucleotides: TGCGCCAGCACCACGGTCGATAGTAGCACAGATACGCAGTATTTT. Encoded protein: CASTTVDSSTDTQYF.

In this sample, this clone turned up once. The same CDR3 also results from other DNA sequences found in this sample. V usage is TRBV7-9 and J usage is TRBJ2-5; D perhaps matches TRBD1 (5 bases). Germline V CDR1 and CDR2: SEHNR, FQNEAQ (reference sequence). The V gene lost 5 bases and the J gene lost 2 bases, with 12 bases spanning the gap. The length of the CDR3 is 14 residues. CDR3 region: CASSVGQSQETQYF. CDR3 nucleotides: TGTGCCAGCAGCGTGGGGCAGTCACAAGAGACCCAGTACTTC. Full variable domain (outside the CDR3, taken from reference TRBV7-9 and TRBJ2-5): DTGVSQNPRHKITKRGQNVTFRCDPISEHNRLYWYRQTLGQGPEFLTYFQNEAQLEKSRLLSDRFSAERPKGSFSTLEIQRTEQGDSAMYLCASSVGQSQETQYFGPGTRLLVL.

The chain links TRBV5-1 to TRBJ1-1; D gene ambiguous. The germline V gene encodes CDR1 SGHRS and CDR2 YFSETQ. This CDR3 region has 13 residues. V was clipped by 3 bases and J by 4 bases, with 10 bases between them. The CDR3 DNA reads as TGCGCCAGCAGCTCCACTCAGGTCACTGAAGCTTTCTTT. Translating it yields CASSSTQVTEAFF.

The chain carries TRBV1 and TRBJ1-3; TRBD1 is the table's D call and was not checked against the DNA. TRBV1 is designated a pseudogene. The CDR3 extends over 17 amino acids. CDR3 amino acids: CTWGDRGCNNSGNTIYF. Written as DNA, the CDR3 is TGCACCTGGGGGGACAGGGGGTGCAATAACTCTGGAAACACCATATATTTT.

J is TRBJ1-3 and V is TRBV27; D is unresolved. Germline V gene data show CDR1 as MNHEY and CDR2 as SMNVEV (reference sequence). V was trimmed by 1 base and J by 4 bases, leaving 5 bases between them. The CDR3 spans 13 residues. CDR3 sequence: CASSLLSGNTIYF. The CDR3 DNA sequence: TGTGCCAGCAGTTTATTATCGGGAAACACCATATATTTT.

The gene calls are TRBV4-1 and TRBJ2-2, with 13 bases lining up with TRBD2. The V and J ends lost 1 base and 1 base, in that order; junction bases with no gene match: 9. The CDR3 contains 20 residues. Germline CDR1 is MGHRA and CDR2 is YSYEKL. The DNA for the CDR3 is TGCGCCAGCAGCCAAGCTCTAGGGACTAGCGGGGAGCTGAACACCGGGGAGCTGTTTTTT. Residues: CASSQALGTSGELNTGELFF.

The chain is built from TRBV9 and TRBJ2-3; D possibly corresponds to TRBD1 (5 bases). CDR3 length equals 13 residues. CDR1 is SGDLS, CDR2 YYNGEE, per germline. V gave up 0 bases and J gave up 4 bases, with 6 bases separating them. CDR3 loop: CASSVGGPDTQYF. In DNA form, the CDR3 reads TGTGCCAGCAGCGTAGGGGGCCCAGATACGCAGTATTTT.

This clone was picked up one time. DNA of the CDR3: TGCGCCAGCAGACCTCTAGCGGGGGGAAGAGCGGAGACCCAGTACTTC. Its translation is CASRPLAGGRAETQYF. The chain recombines TRBV5-1 with TRBJ2-5, with 11 bases aligning to TRBD2. Germline CDR1 reads SGHRS; CDR2 reads YFSETQ. V dropped 5 bases and J dropped 5; count of bases not matched to a gene: 11. The CDR3 length is 16 residues.

V usage is TRBV11-2 and J usage is TRBJ1-2, with D unclear. Between the trimmed V and J ends, which lost 6 bases and 2 bases, there was a span of 16 bases. The CDR3 extends over 15 amino acids. The V gene's germline CDR1 is SGHAT and CDR2 FQNNGV. The CDR3 bases are TGTGCCAGCAGACCCGCCTTTAGGCAGAACTATGGCTACACCTTC. Protein sequence: CASRPAFRQNYGYTF.

There are a few counts of this clone. The chain has TRBV7-8 and TRBJ1-5, with no clear D. V lost 0 bases and J lost 4, with 4 bases in between. CDR3 size: 13 residues. Germline-derived CDR1 and CDR2 are SGHVS and FQNEAQ. The CDR3 DNA sequence: TGTGCCAGCAGCTTAGCGGAAAATCAGCCCCAGCATTTT. Its translation is CASSLAENQPQHF. Supplemented by reference TRBV7-8 and TRBJ1-5, the full variable domain reads GAGVSQSPRYKVAKRGQDVALRCDPISGHVSLFWYQQALGQGPEFLTYFQNEAQLDKSGLPSDRFFAERPEGSVSTLKIQRTQQEDSAVYLCASSLAENQPQHFGDGTRLSIL.

This clone turned up a few times. The rearrangement links TRBV19 to TRBJ1-5, with D hard to call. CDR1 is LNHDA and CDR2 is SQIVND in the germline V gene (reference sequence). V lost 1 base and J lost 7, with 11 bases in between. CDR3 length equals 14 residues. CDR3 bases: TGTGCCAGTAGTATAGGCACTTCGCAGCAGCCCCAGCATTTT. Translation: CASSIGTSQQPQHF. The complete variable domain, with remaining parts taken from reference TRBV19 and TRBJ1-5, reads DGGITQSPKYLFRKEGQNVTLSCEQNLNHDAMYWYRQDPGQGLRLIYYSQIVNDFQKGDIAEGYSVSREKKESFPLTVTSAQKNPTAFYLCASSIGTSQQPQHFGDGTRLSIL.